There are a few counts of the clone carrying this T cell receptor beta chain. No antigen is known for it. The data originate from a study of T cell repertoires in cytomegalovirus infection. At the level of the study: Peptides in the study included HLA-C-restricted and HLA-B-restricted CMV epitopes. In public TCR beta signatures, there were indications of both CMV infection and matching HLA type. Findings and caveats of the study: Cumulative frequency (of public TCR beta family members) identified carriers of CMV plus the relevant HLA.

The V and J ends lost 6 bases and 0 bases respectively, with 9 bases between them. CDR3 length equals 13 residues. Per the germline V gene, CDR1 is SQVTM and CDR2 is ANQGSEA. TCRdb processed the reads anew with MiXCR; each CDR3 protein has one entry. This table has about 220,000 distinct CDR3 sequences, around two fifths appearing once. The specimen comprised CD8+ T cells from cultured PBMCs, sampled from culture after CMV antigen stimulation. The chain combines TRBV29-1 with TRBJ2-1; D remains ambiguous. The origin of this receptor is a human donor in good health (CMV status not recorded). Some clones in this sample may be carry-over from other donors' samples. CDR3 nucleotides: TGCAGCGTCGCCCCAAGCTCCTACAATGAGCAGTTCTTC. Protein product: CSVAPSSYNEQFF.